This TCR beta chain was observed in a study of control samples from healthy donors and cancer patients. Here immunoSEQ multiplex PCR was the method, and the copy in TCRdb shows in-frame clones only, minus some. The sample carries 150,000 or so clones, around 94% recorded once. CDR1 and CDR2 from the germline V gene are KGHDR and SFDVKD. The CDR3 spans 16 residues. V lost 3 bases, J lost 7 bases, and 5 bases stayed unmatched. The chain combines TRBV24-1 with TRBJ2-2; 12 bases are shared with TRBD2. This sequence originates from a man aged 55 to 70 with colorectal cancer. What was sequenced was PBMCs. Here the CDR3 DNA reads TGTGCCACCAGTGATCTAGCGGGGGGGCCCGGCGGGGAGCTGTTTTTT. This translates into CATSDLAGGPGGELFF.